The source of this T cell receptor beta chain is a study of T cell responses to AZD1222 COVID-19 vaccine. General study points: Among AZD1222 vaccinees, only 5 to 7 were seropositive at baseline. Possibly, clonal diversity was underestimated; donors were largely white British and included more females.

The repertoire was sequenced with immunoSEQ multiplex PCR; TCRdb's copy has only in-frame clones and lacks some. Here the sample spans around 250,000 clones, 85% to 95% being singletons. The CDR3 covers 15 residues. CDR1 is SGHDT and CDR2 is YYEEEE in the germline V gene. The ends were cut back, 0 bases at V and 2 bases at J, with 11 bases in the middle. A remark on this clone: Its target is unknown.

This sequence joins TRBV5-6 and TRBJ2-5, with D perhaps matching TRBD2 (5 bases). This sample comprised peripheral blood, obtained on day 0 of AZD1222 vaccination. The source is an adult in good health. CDR3: CASSLARGPQETQYF. CDR3 sequence (DNA): TGTGCCAGCAGCTTGGCCCGGGGTCCTCAAGAGACCCAGTACTTC.